Shown below are 11 T cell receptor beta chains from a single sample sequenced in a study of cytomegalovirus exposure and HLA in healthy donors. Some clones are missing from TCRdb's copy, which holds only in-frame ones; the method was immunoSEQ multiplex PCR. The table lists 150,000 to 200,000 clones, 80% to 90% of them singletons. The sequencing input was PBMCs. Receptors originate from a woman aged 25-40 years in good health and CMV-seropositive.

The V gene is TRBV18, the J gene TRBJ1-1, with TRBD1 matching 8 bases. Losses at the gene ends were 2 bases for V and 3 bases for J; bases not matched to a gene: 2. The V gene's germline CDR1 is KGHSH and CDR2 LQKENI. CDR3 size: 14 residues. CDR3 sequence (DNA): TGTGCCAGCTCACCATTGGACAGGGACACTGAAGCTTTCTTT. This gives the protein CASSPLDRDTEAFF. Full variable domain (rest looked up from reference TRBV18 and TRBJ1-1): NAGVMQNPRHLVRRRGQEARLRCSPMKGHSHVYWYRQLPEEGLKFMVYLQKENIIDESGMPKERFSAEFPKEGPSILRIQQVVRGDSAAYFCASSPLDRDTEAFFGQGTRLTVV.

The chain links TRBV30 to TRBJ1-1; D unresolved. CDR3 length: 12 amino acids. Trimming stripped 2 bases from V and 10 bases from J, with 14 bases between. Germline-derived CDR1 and CDR2 are GTSNPN and SVGIG (reference sequence). CDR3 amino acids: CAWSPTKAGAFF. The DNA of the CDR3 is TGTGCCTGGAGTCCGACAAAGGCTGGAGCTTTCTTT.

J is TRBJ1-2 and V is TRBV15; no firm D call. Germline CDR1 reads LNHNV; CDR2 reads YYDKDF (reference sequence). The V and J ends lost 1 base and 1 base respectively, with 10 bases between them. The CDR3 loop spans 15 amino acids. The CDR3 here is CATSRGIQDNYGYTF. The CDR3 bases are TGTGCCACCAGCAGAGGGATTCAGGATAACTATGGCTACACCTTC.

This chain uses TRBV7-2 with TRBJ2-1, with a tentative D call TRBD1 (6 bases). Germline V gene lookup returns CDR1 SGHTA and CDR2 FQGNSA. Trimming took 4 bases from V and 9 from J, leaving 16 bases between them. The CDR3 loop spans 14 amino acids. CDR3 coding DNA: TGTGCCAGCAGCTCCTACAGGGAACAGGGTGAGCAGTTCTTC. Translating gives CASSSYREQGEQFF.

The rearrangement joins TRBV19 to TRBJ2-6; 7 bases line up with TRBD2. The CDR3 runs to 15 residues. Losses at the gene ends were 3 bases for V and 5 bases for J; bases not matched to a gene: 4. Germline values: CDR1 LNHDA, CDR2 SQIVND (reference sequence). The CDR3 DNA follows: TGTGCCAGTAGTATCGGGAGGCAAAGGGCCAACGTCCTGACTTTC. This gives the protein CASSIGRQRANVLTF.

This clone has just one count. As DNA, the CDR3 is TGTGCCAGCAGTGACACAGGCGGCTCTGGAAACACCATATATTTT. It specifies CASSDTGGSGNTIYF. The V gene is TRBV25-1, the J gene TRBJ1-3; D is possibly TRBD1 (5 bases). Germline CDR1 is MGHDK and CDR2 is SYGVNS. The CDR3 consists of 15 residues. V dropped 3 bases and J dropped 0 bases, with 9 bases sitting between them.

The chain uses TRBV27 and TRBJ2-1, with D hard to call. CDR1 MNHEY and CDR2 SMNVEV come from the germline V gene (reference sequence). Trimming shortened V by 2 bases and J by 0 bases, and 8 bases separated the two germline ends. The CDR3 has 15 residues. The CDR3 region is CASSLGKSSYNEQFF. The CDR3 bases are TGTGCCAGCAGTTTAGGCAAAAGCTCCTACAATGAGCAGTTCTTC.

The chain carries TRBV9 and TRBJ2-3, with TRBD2 as a possible D gene (6 bases). V was cut by 0 bases and J by 6 bases, with 8 bases left in between. Germline V gene data show CDR1 as SGDLS and CDR2 as YYNGEE. The CDR3 runs to 13 residues. In DNA, the CDR3 is TGTGCCAGCAGCGTAGAGGGACTGGATACGCAGTATTTT. Amino acids: CASSVEGLDTQYF.

This clone was seen only once. The chain carries TRBV28 and TRBJ1-1; D gene unclear. CDR1 and CDR2 (germline): MDHEN, SYDVKM. V gave up 2 bases and J gave up 1 base, with 8 bases separating them. CDR3 length: 14 residues. The CDR3, as DNA: TGTGCCAGCAGTTTACACACGGGGAACACTGAAGCTTTCTTT. Translating gives CASSLHTGNTEAFF.

The J gene is TRBJ2-1, the V gene TRBV7-2; the D gene is possibly TRBD1 (6 bases). The germline V and J ends were trimmed by 8 bases and 4 bases, with 15 bases remaining between them. CDR1 and CDR2 from the germline V gene are SGHTA and FQGNSA. There are 14 residues in the CDR3. CDR3 in DNA: TGTGCCAGCGGATTGACAGGACCGTACAATGAGCAGTTCTTC. This encodes CASGLTGPYNEQFF.

This sequence joins TRBV18 and TRBJ1-2; D call uncertain. In germline, CDR1 is KGHSH, CDR2 LQKENI. Trimming cost V 6 bases and J 5 bases, with 22 bases left between them. The CDR3 spans 16 residues. CDR3 region: CASSLGRAGESYGYTF. The CDR3 DNA reads TGTGCCAGCTCCCTCGGGCGGGCCGGGGAGTCATATGGCTACACCTTC.